A single sample gave rise to the 32 T cell receptor beta chains below, sequenced in a study of Ad26.COV2.S vaccination and SARS-CoV-2 variants (dated by TCRdb to about 2021). The treatment or condition tag for this specimen amounts to: roughly 19 received Ad26.COV2.S at low or high dose, single or two shots; roughly five received placebo; per-sample allocation not given. Repertoires of vaccine and placebo recipients were sequenced from samples collected on day 63 after the first injection. The library came from the immunoSEQ multiplex PCR assay. TCRdb re-hosts the immuneACCESS table, in-frame sequences only. Its copies lack some clones; in the studies checked, an unresolved V gene accounts for under half of them, and the cause for the rest is not known. Counted in this sample were around 300,000 clones; 75% to 90% of them appeared once. Roughly 5% of the sample lies in the top ten. The sequencing used peripheral blood, collected in a trial of Ad26.COV2.S vaccine versus placebo. These receptors were collected from a person aged 18-65 years who received the Ad26.COV2.S COVID-19 vaccine or a placebo.

CDR3 bases: TGCGCCAGCAGCTTGGATCCAGGGGAAGGACAGCCCCAGCATTTT. This encodes CASSLDPGEGQPQHF. The V and J genes are TRBV5-1 and TRBJ1-5; tentative D call: TRBD1 (6 bases). The V end lost 0 bases, the J end lost 7 bases, and 14 bases lay between the germline ends. Germline V gene lookup returns CDR1 SGHRS and CDR2 YFSETQ. The CDR3 consists of 15 residues.

This chain links TRBV12-3 or TRBV12-4 with TRBJ1-1, with 7 bases fitting TRBD1. Unmatched junction bases numbered 9, after V lost 7 bases and J lost 7 bases. The CDR3 totals 13 residues. The CDR3 DNA follows: TGTGCCAGCAATTTCGACAGGGCTGATGAAGCTTTCTTT. Translation gives CASNFDRADEAFF.

This chain links TRBV10-3 with TRBJ1-2, with D possibly matching TRBD1 (5 bases). The CDR3 runs to 15 residues. Trimming removed 0 bases from V and 2 bases from J, with 10 bases in between. Looked up from germline, CDR1 is ENHRY and CDR2 is SYGVKD. CDR3: CAISESGLKNYGYTF. The CDR3 nucleotides are TGTGCCATCAGTGAGTCGGGACTGAAGAACTATGGCTACACCTTC.

In DNA form, the CDR3 reads TGTGCCAGCAGCCCATCCAGTCTCATAGGGTCACCCCTCCACTTT. It specifies CASSPSSLIGSPLHF. This chain joins TRBV7-9 and TRBJ1-6; D gene unclear. This CDR3 comprises 15 residues. CDR1 is SEHNR and CDR2 is FQNEAQ in the germline V gene (reference sequence). V was cut by 5 bases and J by 10 bases, with 18 bases left in between. The entire variable domain, with the rest obtained from reference TRBV7-9 and TRBJ1-6, is as follows: DTGVSQNPRHKITKRGQNVTFRCDPISEHNRLYWYRQTLGQGPEFLTYFQNEAQLEKSRLLSDRFSAERPKGSFSTLEIQRTEQGDSAMYLCASSPSSLIGSPLHFGNGTRLTVT.

The chain has TRBV5-1 and TRBJ2-1; tentatively, D is TRBD2 (5 bases). Trimming cost V 0 bases and J 6 bases, with 13 bases left between them. Germline values: CDR1 SGHRS, CDR2 YFSETQ. This CDR3 has 15 amino acids. The CDR3, as DNA: TGCGCCAGCAGCTTGGCGGCGGGCCCTGGCAATGAGCAGTTCTTC. This sequence encodes CASSLAAGPGNEQFF.

The genes are TRBV24-1 and TRBJ2-2; perhaps TRBD1 as D (6 bases). Trimming took off 3 bases at V and 2 bases at J, with 12 bases between the two ends. The V gene's germline CDR1 is KGHDR and CDR2 SFDVKD. The CDR3 loop spans 16 amino acids. CDR3 amino acids: CATSDPDSLNTGELFF. The DNA of the CDR3 is TGTGCCACCAGTGATCCGGACAGCCTAAACACCGGGGAGCTGTTTTTT.

The chain employs TRBV29-1 and TRBJ2-7; D is possibly TRBD1 or TRBD2 (6 bases each). Deletions cut 7 bases from V and 6 bases from J, with 19 bases between. This CDR3 is 13 amino acids long. The germline V gene encodes CDR1 SQVTM and CDR2 ANQGSEA. Here the CDR3 reads CSAGGQWRSEQYF. The CDR3 DNA reads as TGCAGCGCTGGGGGGCAATGGCGCTCCGAGCAGTACTTC.

The V gene is TRBV30, the J gene TRBJ1-4; TRBD1 agrees at 8 bases. The CDR3 has 12 amino acids. With V trimmed by 8 bases and J by 3 bases, 2 bases remained unmatched. Germline values: CDR1 GTSNPN, CDR2 SVGIG (reference sequence). CDR3 coding DNA: TGTGCCGGGACAGGAGCTAATGAAAAACTGTTTTTT. Its translation: CAGTGANEKLFF.

V gene TRBV15 combines with J gene TRBJ1-3; D call uncertain. Trimming stripped 5 bases from V and 3 bases from J, with 8 bases between. Germline V gene data show CDR1 as LNHNV and CDR2 as YYDKDF (reference sequence). The CDR3 loop spans 13 amino acids. The CDR3 spells CATSHGVGNTIYF. For the CDR3, the DNA is TGTGCCACCAGCCACGGTGTTGGAAACACCATATATTTT.

The count of this clone is one. The chain uses TRBV30 and TRBJ2-7; no clear D. With 1 base removed from V and 1 base from J, the gap between germline ends came to 5 bases. The CDR3 length is 12 residues. CDR1 and CDR2 (germline): GTSNPN, SVGIG (reference sequence). The DNA for the CDR3 is TGTGCCTGGAGTGAGCCTTCCTACGAGCAGTACTTC. It yields the protein CAWSEPSYEQYF.

This clone appeared once. This chain connects TRBV2 to TRBJ2-5, with D tentatively TRBD2 (6 bases). Germline V lookup: CDR1 SNHLY, CDR2 FYNNEI. The CDR3 runs to 14 residues. The germline V and J ends were trimmed by 4 bases and 5 bases, with 14 bases remaining between them. DNA of the CDR3: TGTGCCAGCAGTGGGACGACCGGAGGGGAGACCCAGTACTTC. This gives the protein CASSGTTGGETQYF.

J is TRBJ1-2 and V is TRBV25-1, with 7 bases aligning to TRBD1. There are 17 residues in the CDR3. With V trimmed by 6 bases and J by 7 bases, 20 bases remained unmatched. In germline, CDR1 is MGHDK, CDR2 SYGVNS. In DNA, the CDR3 is TGTGCCAGCAGCCCAAGGGGTTACCGGGACAGTGAATTTGGCTACACCTTC. Translating gives CASSPRGYRDSEFGYTF.

The chain has TRBV2 and TRBJ1-3; possibly TRBD1 for D (5 bases). This CDR3 is 12 amino acids long. V was trimmed by 6 bases and J by 4 bases, leaving 7 bases between them. Germline CDR1 SNHLY, CDR2 FYNNEI. The CDR3, as DNA: TGTGCCAGCAGGACAGTGGGAAACACCATATATTTT. Residues: CASRTVGNTIYF.

The chain uses TRBV7-2 and TRBJ2-1, with TRBD2 matching over 9 bases. With V trimmed by 5 bases and J by 5 bases, 7 bases remained unmatched. This CDR3 is 15 amino acids long. Germline CDR1 is SGHTA and CDR2 is FQGNSA. The CDR3 nucleotides are TGTGCCAGCAGCCTTAGCGGGAGAACCAACAATGAGCAGTTCTTC. Its protein product is CASSLSGRTNNEQFF. Full variable domain (rest looked up from reference TRBV7-2 and TRBJ2-1): GAGVSQSPSNKVTEKGKDVELRCDPISGHTALYWYRQSLGQGLEFLIYFQGNSAPDKSGLPSDRFSAERTGGSVSTLTIQRTQQEDSAVYLCASSLSGRTNNEQFFGPGTRLTVL.

The chain couples TRBV9 to TRBJ1-1, with no clear D. The length of the CDR3 is 13 residues. Germline values: CDR1 SGDLS, CDR2 YYNGEE. V shed 0 bases and J shed 7 bases, with 10 bases lying between them. CDR3 amino acids: CASSVAVGLEAFF. The CDR3, as DNA: TGTGCCAGCAGCGTAGCCGTAGGGCTTGAAGCTTTCTTT.

Of note for this clone: This sample includes further DNA sequences coding for the same CDR3. The V gene is TRBV27, the J gene TRBJ2-1; tentative D call: TRBD2 (6 bases). The CDR3 consists of 12 residues. Germline CDR1 reads MNHEY; CDR2 reads SMNVEV (reference sequence). Trimming removed 2 bases from V and 7 bases from J, with 6 bases in between. The CDR3 nucleotides read TGTGCCAGCAGTTTAGGGGGGAATGAGCAGTTCTTC. Translation: CASSLGGNEQFF.

V is TRBV18 and J is TRBJ1-1, with D unclear. Per germline, CDR1 KGHSH and CDR2 LQKENI. This CDR3 comprises 15 residues. V was pared by 1 base and J by 5 bases, with 14 bases between. CDR3 amino acids: CASSPLRGGKTEAFF. The CDR3, as DNA: TGTGCCAGCTCACCACTCCGGGGAGGAAAGACTGAAGCTTTCTTT. The full variable domain, rest sourced from reference TRBV18 and TRBJ1-1, is NAGVMQNPRHLVRRRGQEARLRCSPMKGHSHVYWYRQLPEEGLKFMVYLQKENIIDESGMPKERFSAEFPKEGPSILRIQQVVRGDSAAYFCASSPLRGGKTEAFFGQGTRLTVV.

The chain uses TRBV5-1 and TRBJ2-3; 10 positions match TRBD2. The V and J ends lost 4 bases and 0 bases, in that order; junction bases with no gene match: 5. Per germline, CDR1 SGHRS and CDR2 YFSETQ. CDR3 length: 16 amino acids. The CDR3 DNA follows: TGCGCCAGCAGCCCTATACTAGCGGGGAGCACAGATACGCAGTATTTT. As protein: CASSPILAGSTDTQYF.

This chain links TRBV27 with TRBJ1-5; D is perhaps TRBD1 (5 bases). Germline-derived CDR1 and CDR2 are MNHEY and SMNVEV (reference sequence). This CDR3 contains 13 residues. V lost 4 bases, J lost 11 bases, and 15 bases lay in between. For the CDR3, the DNA is TGTGCCAGCAGTTATCACGGGGCCGCGGCCCAGCATTTT. Protein product: CASSYHGAAAQHF.

The chain couples TRBV5-4 to TRBJ2-5; perhaps TRBD1 as D (5 bases). Trimming took 0 bases from V and 5 from J, leaving 20 bases between them. CDR3 size: 17 residues. Per germline, CDR1 SGHNT and CDR2 YYREEE (reference sequence). For the CDR3, the DNA is TGTGCCAGCAGCTTGGGCGCTACTCAGGGTTTGAGGGAGACCCAGTACTTC. Translation gives CASSLGATQGLRETQYF.

This chain links TRBV11-2 with TRBJ2-5; possible D gene TRBD2, 6 bases. CDR1 SGHAT and CDR2 FQNNGV come from the germline V gene. The CDR3 runs to 15 residues. Trimming cost V 5 bases and J 5 bases, with 18 bases left between them. CDR3 nucleotide sequence: TGTGCCAGCAGCCGACTCGGGGGAGTGAGGGAGACCCAGTACTTC. As protein: CASSRLGGVRETQYF. Together with reference TRBV11-2 and TRBJ2-5, the CDR3 gives the full variable domain: EAGVAQSPRYKIIEKRQSVAFWCNPISGHATLYWYQQILGQGPKLLIQFQNNGVVDDSQLPKDRFSAERLKGVDSTLKIQPAKLEDSAVYLCASSRLGGVRETQYFGPGTRLLVL.

The rearrangement links TRBV6-5 to TRBJ1-5, with D unresolved. The CDR3 length is 13 residues. Trimming left V 7 bases short and J 9 bases short, with 16 bases between. Germline V gene data show CDR1 as MNHEY and CDR2 as SVGAGI. For the CDR3, the DNA is TGTGCCAGCACTTCCGGCCGGCTAGGGCCCCAGCATTTT. Amino acid sequence: CASTSGRLGPQHF.

The chain links TRBV4-2 to TRBJ1-1, with 9 bases that match TRBD1. The CDR3 length is 16 residues. The germline V gene encodes CDR1 LGHNA and CDR2 YNFKEQ. J gave up 1 base and V 5 bases, and 8 bases lay outside the gene matches. Here the CDR3 DNA reads TGTGCCAGCAGCTACCCCTCGGGACAGGGGAACACTGAAGCTTTCTTT. Protein product: CASSYPSGQGNTEAFF.

This chain uses TRBV6-5 with TRBJ1-1; TRBD1 is a possible D gene (6 bases). This CDR3 has 16 amino acids. Germline CDR1 reads MNHEY; CDR2 reads SVGAGI. V lost 1 base, J lost 4 bases, and 16 bases lay in between. As DNA, the CDR3 is TGTGCCAGCAGTTACTTTTCGGGGGCGCGATCCACTGAAGCTTTCTTT. Its translation is CASSYFSGARSTEAFF.

The chain recombines TRBV5-1 with TRBJ2-5; D tentatively fits TRBD1 or TRBD2 (6 bases each). The ends were cut back, 4 bases at V and 5 bases at J, with 21 bases in the middle. Germline V gene sequence: CDR1 SGHRS, CDR2 YFSETQ. This CDR3 contains 16 residues. DNA of the CDR3: TGCGCCAGCAGCAACCTGCTGGGGGGCGGGATGGAGACCCAGTACTTC. It translates to CASSNLLGGGMETQYF.

This clone was detected a few times. The CDR3 is CASSQQGGYGYTF. The CDR3 coding sequence is TGTGCCAGCAGCCAACAGGGGGGATATGGCTACACCTTC. The chain has TRBV2 and TRBJ1-2; 8 bases align to TRBD1. The CDR3 sequence is 13 residues long. V lost 6 bases, J lost 5 bases, and 5 bases stayed unmatched. Germline-derived CDR1 and CDR2 are SNHLY and FYNNEI.

V usage is TRBV6-5 and J usage is TRBJ1-2; weak D call: TRBD1 (5 bases). The germline gives CDR1 MNHEY, CDR2 SVGAGI. V lost 6 bases, J lost 5 bases, and 16 bases lay in between. This CDR3 contains 14 residues. CDR3 residues: CASRGQGVGYGYTF. The CDR3 DNA follows: TGTGCCAGCAGAGGGCAGGGCGTAGGGTATGGCTACACCTTC.

V usage is TRBV7-9 and J usage is TRBJ1-2; D gene uncertain. The CDR3 covers 13 residues. Trimming shortened V by 5 bases and J by 7 bases, and 14 bases separated the two germline ends. CDR1 is SEHNR, CDR2 FQNEAQ, per germline (reference sequence). The CDR3 sequence: CASSPEEGIGYTF. CDR3 bases: TGTGCCAGCAGCCCGGAGGAGGGTATTGGCTACACCTTC.

The chain links TRBV15 to TRBJ1-6; D not certain. This CDR3 region has 15 residues. V shed 6 bases and J shed 3 bases, with 12 bases lying between them. Germline-derived CDR1 and CDR2 are LNHNV and YYDKDF (reference sequence). CDR3 residues: CATRKRAGYNSPLHF. CDR3 nucleotides: TGTGCCACCAGGAAGAGGGCGGGCTATAATTCACCCCTCCACTTT.

V usage is TRBV19 and J usage is TRBJ1-5; perhaps TRBD1 as D (5 bases). The CDR3 has 15 residues. The germline V gene encodes CDR1 LNHDA and CDR2 SQIVND (reference sequence). Trimming removed 6 bases at V and 7 bases at J, with 19 bases between. CDR3 residues: CASSEARGILQPQHF. The CDR3 DNA is TGTGCCAGTAGCGAGGCGAGGGGTATATTGCAGCCCCAGCATTTT.

The rearrangement links TRBV5-3 to TRBJ2-1; 8 bases align to TRBD2. TRBV5-3 is assigned to the ORF class and has an uncertain function. The trim removed 3 bases at V and 8 bases at J, leaving 22 bases unmatched. The CDR3 contains 19 residues. CDR3 nucleotides: TGTGCCAGAAGCTCCCCGGGGGGGGAGGGAGGGCCTTTGATAGATGAGCAGTTCTTC. Protein product: CARSSPGGEGGPLIDEQFF.

The chain couples TRBV30 to TRBJ1-4, with 8 bases fitting TRBD1. V lost 4 bases to trimming and J lost 8 bases; unmatched junction nucleotides: 6. Germline assignment: CDR1 GTSNPN and CDR2 SVGIG (reference sequence). This CDR3 has 13 amino acids. This CDR3 reads CAWNQGAIEKLFF. The CDR3 DNA sequence: TGTGCCTGGAATCAGGGGGCTATCGAAAAACTGTTTTTT.